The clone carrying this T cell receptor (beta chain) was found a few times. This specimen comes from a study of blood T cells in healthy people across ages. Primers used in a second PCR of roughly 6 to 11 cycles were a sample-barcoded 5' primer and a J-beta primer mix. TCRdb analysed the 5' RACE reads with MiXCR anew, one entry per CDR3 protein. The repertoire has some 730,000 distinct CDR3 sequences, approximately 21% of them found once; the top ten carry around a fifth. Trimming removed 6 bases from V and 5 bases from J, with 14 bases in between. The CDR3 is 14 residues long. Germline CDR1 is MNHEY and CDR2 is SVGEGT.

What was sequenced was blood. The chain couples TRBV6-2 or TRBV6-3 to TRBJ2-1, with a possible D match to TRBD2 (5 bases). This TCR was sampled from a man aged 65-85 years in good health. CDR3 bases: TGTGCCAGCAGCCCGACTACCCCCGACAATGAGCAGTTCTTC. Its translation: CASSPTTPDNEQFF.